These 17 T cell receptor beta chains came from one sample sequenced in a study of blood T cell repertoires in COVID-19. Only in-frame clones appear in the TCRdb table, and some are missing; sequencing was by immunoSEQ multiplex PCR. The sample yields roughly 110,000 clones, 76% seen once. Sequencing used peripheral blood. All receptors come from a man at least 80 years old with COVID-19, enrolled during active disease.

This rearrangement joins TRBV29-1 to TRBJ2-7; D possibly corresponds to TRBD1 (5 bases). Trimming removed 4 bases at V and 0 bases at J, with 13 bases between. Germline CDR1 SQVTM, CDR2 ANQGSEA. This CDR3 is 14 amino acids long. The CDR3 is CSVVSRASSYEQYF. In DNA form, the CDR3 reads TGCAGCGTTGTGAGCAGGGCCAGCTCCTACGAGCAGTACTTC.

The chain combines TRBV2 with TRBJ2-5; no clear D gene. Germline lookup yields CDR1 SNHLY and CDR2 FYNNEI. The CDR3 runs 13 residues. Trimming left V 1 base short and J 2 bases short, with 5 bases between. CDR3 protein: CASSEGLQETQYF. In nucleotides, the CDR3 is TGTGCCAGCAGTGAAGGACTGCAAGAGACCCAGTACTTC. Filled out from reference TRBV2 and TRBJ2-5, the complete variable domain reads EPEVTQTPSHQVTQMGQEVILRCVPISNHLYFYWYRQILGQKVEFLVSFYNNEISEKSEIFDDQFSVERPDGSNFTLKIRSTKLEDSAMYFCASSEGLQETQYFGPGTRLLVL.

This clone turned up a few times. The J gene is TRBJ2-1, the V gene TRBV9, with 9 bases that match TRBD2. The length of the CDR3 is 15 residues. With V trimmed by 0 bases and J by 4 bases, 2 bases remained unmatched. Looked up from germline, CDR1 is SGDLS and CDR2 is YYNGEE. The CDR3 loop reads CASSVASGEYNEQFF. Here the CDR3 DNA reads TGTGCCAGCAGCGTAGCTAGCGGGGAATACAATGAGCAGTTCTTC.

The rearrangement uses TRBV4-2 and TRBJ2-3; 12 nucleotides line up with TRBD2. V trimming: 4 bases; J trimming: 4 bases; junction bases outside the gene matches: 6. Per germline, CDR1 LGHNA and CDR2 YNFKEQ. CDR3 length: 16 residues. CDR3 bases: TGTGCCAGCAGCCGGGACGGACTAGCGGGACCAGATACGCAGTATTTT. The encoded protein is CASSRDGLAGPDTQYF.

The chain couples TRBV28 to TRBJ2-7, with TRBD2 as a possible D gene (5 bases). The CDR3 is 13 residues long. CDR1 is MDHEN and CDR2 is SYDVKM in the germline V gene. Trimming removed 6 bases at V and 5 bases at J, with 14 bases between. CDR3 sequence reads: CASRDSLVHEQYF. The CDR3 DNA reads as TGTGCCAGCAGGGACTCACTAGTTCACGAGCAGTACTTC.

The chain links TRBV28 to TRBJ1-6; TRBD1 aligns across 7 bases. CDR1 is MDHEN and CDR2 is SYDVKM in the germline V gene. Trimming at V came to 2 bases and at J to 6 bases, leaving 4 bases not matched to a gene. The CDR3 totals 15 residues. CDR3 in DNA: TGTGCCAGCAGTTTAGACAGGGCAACTAATTCACCCCTCCACTTT. Protein: CASSLDRATNSPLHF.

This chain connects TRBV19 to TRBJ2-7; D may be TRBD2 (5 bases). CDR3 length equals 14 residues. Between the trimmed V and J ends, which lost 3 bases and 0 bases, there was a span of 9 bases. Germline-derived CDR1 and CDR2 are LNHDA and SQIVND (reference sequence). CDR3 DNA sequence: TGTGCCAGTAGTATTGTGGGGAGCTCCTACGAGCAGTACTTC. It specifies CASSIVGSSYEQYF.

This clone was detected only a few times. The V gene is TRBV29-1, the J gene TRBJ2-1; a possible D gene is TRBD2 (6 bases). CDR3 length: 14 residues. With 1 base removed from V and 3 bases from J, the gap between germline ends came to 10 bases. Germline CDR1 reads SQVTM; CDR2 reads ANQGSEA. DNA for the CDR3: TGCAGCGTTGAAGGCGGCGGGAACTACAATGAGCAGTTCTTC. Amino acids: CSVEGGGNYNEQFF.

This clone was recorded a few times. The chain links TRBV29-1 to TRBJ1-2, with D perhaps matching TRBD1 (5 bases). With 6 bases removed from V and 6 bases from J, the gap between germline ends came to 17 bases. CDR3 length equals 13 residues. Germline values: CDR1 SQVTM, CDR2 ANQGSEA. In DNA form, the CDR3 reads TGCAGCGTCCGAACGGCAGGGCCTCATGGCTACACCTTC. This gives the protein CSVRTAGPHGYTF.

V gene TRBV18 combines with J gene TRBJ2-5; 13 bases map to TRBD2. Germline loops: CDR1 KGHSH, CDR2 LQKENI. The CDR3 spans 16 residues. V shed 6 bases and J 5 bases; nucleotides not matched to a gene: 9. The CDR3 here is CASSSGTSGKSETQYF. The CDR3 nucleotides are TGTGCCAGCTCGTCCGGGACTAGCGGGAAGTCTGAGACCCAGTACTTC.

On this clone itself: The sample carries other DNA sequences with the same CDR3. This chain joins TRBV7-3 and TRBJ2-2; 11 positions agree with TRBD2. This CDR3 comprises 16 residues. Unmatched junction bases numbered 3, after V lost 5 bases and J lost 1 base. Germline V lookup: CDR1 SGHTA, CDR2 FQGTGA. CDR3 in amino acids: CASSPGLAGNTGELFF. The CDR3 DNA sequence: TGTGCCAGCAGCCCCGGACTAGCGGGGAACACCGGGGAGCTGTTTTTT.

The rearrangement joins TRBV19 to TRBJ2-1, with a tentative D call TRBD2 (6 bases). The CDR3 covers 15 residues. V lost 1 base to trimming and J lost 4 bases, with 11 bases between them. In germline, CDR1 is LNHDA, CDR2 SQIVND (reference sequence). DNA of the CDR3: TGTGCCAGTAGTATAGGGACTACTATATACAATGAGCAGTTCTTC. This codes for CASSIGTTIYNEQFF.

The CDR3 protein is CASSLVPSGSTDTQYF. The CDR3 coding sequence is TGTGCCAGCAGCTTAGTGCCTAGCGGGAGCACAGATACGCAGTATTTT. The rearrangement uses TRBV7-2 and TRBJ2-3; 8 bases match TRBD2. Germline trimming cut 1 base from V and 0 bases from J; bases unmatched to any gene: 3. The CDR3 is 16 amino acids. Germline V gives CDR1 SGHTA, CDR2 FQGNSA.

This clone was counted between two and nine times. This rearrangement joins TRBV4-2 to TRBJ2-1, with D possibly TRBD2 on 6 matching bases. Germline assignment: CDR1 LGHNA and CDR2 YNFKEQ. Between the trimmed V and J ends, which lost 1 base and 2 bases, there was a span of 9 bases. The CDR3 loop spans 15 amino acids. CDR3 sequence reads: CASSQGRDPYNEQFF. The CDR3 nucleotides read TGTGCCAGCAGCCAAGGGCGGGACCCCTACAATGAGCAGTTCTTC.

J is TRBJ2-7 and V is TRBV3-1 (or the pseudogene TRBV3-2), with 12 bases aligning to TRBD2. V was pared by 5 bases and J by 4 bases, with 6 bases of the junction left unmatched. CDR1 is LGHDT, CDR2 YNNKEL, per germline (reference sequence). This CDR3 has 15 residues. This CDR3 is CASSGGTSGLYEQYF. Written as DNA, the CDR3 is TGTGCCAGCAGCGGAGGGACTAGCGGGCTGTACGAGCAGTACTTC.

The V call is TRBV4-1, the J call TRBJ1-2; perhaps TRBD1 as D (5 bases). V gave up 1 base and J gave up 6 bases, with 15 bases separating them. Germline values: CDR1 MGHRA, CDR2 YSYEKL. There are 15 residues in the CDR3. DNA of the CDR3: TGCGCCAGCAGCCAAGGGTCCGGCAGGGCGGATGGCTACACCTTC. Its translation: CASSQGSGRADGYTF.

A single count supports this clone. The chain uses TRBV25-1 and TRBJ1-1; no firm D call. This CDR3 spans 13 amino acids. V lost 2 bases, J lost 5 bases, and 9 bases lay in between. From germline, CDR1 is MGHDK and CDR2 SYGVNS. CDR3 sequence reads: CASSEIRETEAFF. The DNA for the CDR3 is TGTGCCAGCAGTGAAATTCGAGAGACTGAAGCTTTCTTT.